This T cell receptor (beta chain) was captured by sequencing in a study of spatial heterogeneity in lung cancer. Whole-study context: The donors were 72 patients with non-small cell lung cancer that was early-stage and untreated. Compared with alpha-chain sequences, beta-chain sequences were consistently detected in greater numbers.

Unique molecular identifiers, one per molecule, were present on every TCR cDNA molecule. Each CDR3 protein gets one entry after TCRdb re-called the 5' RACE reads with MiXCR. The table includes 95,000 to 130,000 distinct CDR3 sequences, approximately 12% detected once. Sample time point: blood at routine non-recurrence follow-up after resection. In each case, whole RNA from tumor, nontumor lung or frozen PBMC was sequenced unsorted. This CDR3 contains 12 residues. Germline V gives CDR1 DFQATT, CDR2 SNEGSKA (reference sequence). V was shortened by 3 bases and J by 4 bases, with 9 bases between the two germline ends.

Sequenced material: PBMCs, taken at follow-up. The chain is built from TRBV20-1 and TRBJ1-1; D is unresolved. This receptor was taken from a male donor with early-stage non-small cell lung cancer. DNA for the CDR3: TGCAGTGCTAGGAACAGAGGCACTGAAGCTTTCTTT. Amino acids: CSARNRGTEAFF.